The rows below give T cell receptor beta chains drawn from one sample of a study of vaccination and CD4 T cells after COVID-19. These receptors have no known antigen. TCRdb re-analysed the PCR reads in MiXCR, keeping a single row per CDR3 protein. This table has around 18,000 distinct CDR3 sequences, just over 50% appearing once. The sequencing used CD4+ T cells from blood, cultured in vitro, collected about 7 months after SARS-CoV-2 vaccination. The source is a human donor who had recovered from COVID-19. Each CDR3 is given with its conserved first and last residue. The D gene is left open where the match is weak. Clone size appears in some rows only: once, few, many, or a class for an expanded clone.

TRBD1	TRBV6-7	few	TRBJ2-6	CASSYSGDRASGANVLTF	TGTGCCAGCAGTTACTCGGGGGACAGGGCCTCTGGGGCCAACGTCCTGACTTTC
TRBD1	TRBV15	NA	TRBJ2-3	CATSGRQGADTQYF	TGTGCCACCAGCGGCCGACAGGGAGCAGATACGCAGTATTTT
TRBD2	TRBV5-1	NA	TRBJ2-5	CASSPRASGQETQYF	TGCGCCAGCAGCCCCAGGGCTAGCGGACAAGAGACCCAGTACTTC
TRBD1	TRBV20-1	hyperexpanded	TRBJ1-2	CSARDRQGAVGYTF	TGCAGTGCTAGAGACCGACAGGGGGCCGTGGGCTACACCTTC
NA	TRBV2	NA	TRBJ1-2	CASRENSYGYTF	TGTGCCAGCAGGGAGAACAGTTATGGCTACACCTTC
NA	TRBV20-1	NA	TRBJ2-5	CSARSMELKETQYF	TGCAGTGCTAGGAGTATGGAACTCAAAGAGACCCAGTACTTC
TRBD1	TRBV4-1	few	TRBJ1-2	CASSLDRGHGYTF	TGCGCCAGCAGCCTGGACAGGGGGCACGGCTACACCTTC
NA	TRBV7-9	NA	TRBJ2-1	CASSLGGDPYNEQFF	TGTGCCAGCAGCTTAGGGGGAGACCCCTACAATGAGCAGTTCTTC
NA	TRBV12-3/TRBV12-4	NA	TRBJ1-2	CASSPDRNYGYTF	TGTGCCAGCAGTCCCGACAGGAACTATGGCTACACCTTC
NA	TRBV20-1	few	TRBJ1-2	CSARGPNARGYTF	TGCAGTGCTAGAGGACCGAACGCCCGGGGCTACACCTTC
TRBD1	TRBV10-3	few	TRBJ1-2	CAISESRTGYYGYTF	TGTGCCATCAGTGAGTCACGGACAGGGTACTATGGCTACACCTTC
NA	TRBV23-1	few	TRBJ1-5	CASSLDLRNQPQHF	TGCGCCAGCAGTTTAGATCTGCGCAATCAGCCCCAGCATTTT
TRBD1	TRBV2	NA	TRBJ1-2	CARTGTGALYTF	TGTGCCAGAACCGGGACAGGGGCCCTTTACACCTTC
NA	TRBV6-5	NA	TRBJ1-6	CASSYARGPETPLHF	TGTGCCAGCAGTTACGCACGGGGTCCCGAAACACCCCTCCACTTT
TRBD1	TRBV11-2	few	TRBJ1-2	CASSKNRGQDGYTF	TGTGCCAGCAGCAAAAACAGGGGGCAAGATGGCTACACCTTC
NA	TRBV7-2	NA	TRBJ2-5	CASSGRNLERETQYF	TGTGCCAGCAGCGGGAGGAACCTCGAGAGAGAGACCCAGTACTTC
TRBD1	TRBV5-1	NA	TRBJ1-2	CASSPGQGNYGYTF	TGCGCCAGCAGCCCCGGACAGGGTAACTATGGCTACACCTTC
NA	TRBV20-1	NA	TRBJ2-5	CSATPRPGVHETQYF	TGCAGTGCTACCCCTCGTCCAGGAGTTCACGAGACCCAGTACTTC
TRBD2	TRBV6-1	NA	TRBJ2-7	CASTDRGLGDEQYF	TGTGCCAGCACCGACCGGGGACTAGGGGACGAGCAGTACTTC
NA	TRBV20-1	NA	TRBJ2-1	CSAINTDGNEQFF	TGCAGTGCTATAAATACGGACGGGAATGAGCAGTTCTTC
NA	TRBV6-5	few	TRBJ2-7	CASSSSAAMREQYF	TGTGCCAGCAGTTCATCGGCCGCGATGCGCGAGCAGTACTTC
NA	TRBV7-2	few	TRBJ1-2	CASSLASAYGYTF	TGTGCCAGCAGCTTAGCATCGGCCTATGGCTACACCTTC
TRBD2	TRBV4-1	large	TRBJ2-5	CASRKGLAGEETQYF	TGCGCCAGCAGGAAAGGACTAGCGGGGGAGGAGACCCAGTACTTC
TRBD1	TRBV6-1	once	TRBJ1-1	CASSEAYRGYTEAFF	TGTGCCAGCAGTGAAGCGTACAGGGGGTACACTGAAGCTTTCTTT
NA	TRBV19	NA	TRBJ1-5	CASSTGTAAVGPNQPQHF	TGTGCCAGTAGTACCGGGACCGCCGCCGTGGGGCCAAATCAGCCCCAGCATTTT
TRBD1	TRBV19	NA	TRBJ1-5	CASSIGPGQGFNQPQHF	TGTGCCAGTAGTATTGGACCGGGACAGGGTTTCAATCAGCCCCAGCATTTT
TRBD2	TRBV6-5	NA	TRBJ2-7	CASSYQPVAGEGEQYF	TGTGCCAGCAGTTACCAACCGGTAGCGGGAGAGGGAGAGCAGTACTTC
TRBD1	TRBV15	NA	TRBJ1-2	CATSNNRGYGYTF	TGTGCCACCAGCAATAACAGGGGGTATGGCTACACCTTC
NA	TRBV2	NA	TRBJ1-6	CASSAASHNSPLHF	TGTGCCAGCAGCGCAGCATCCCATAATTCACCCCTCCACTTT
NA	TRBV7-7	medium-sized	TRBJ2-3	CASSFGNSVTDTQYF	TGTGCTAGCAGCTTCGGGAATAGCGTCACAGATACGCAGTATTTT
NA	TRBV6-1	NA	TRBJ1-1	CATKPLGYTEAFF	TGTGCCACCAAACCCCTCGGTTACACTGAAGCTTTCTTT
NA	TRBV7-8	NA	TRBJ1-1	CASSFQGQGTEAFF	TGTGCCAGCAGCTTCCAAGGGCAGGGCACTGAAGCTTTCTTT
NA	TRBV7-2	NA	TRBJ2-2	CANSPRDTGELFF	TGTGCCAATAGCCCACGGGACACCGGGGAGCTGTTTTTT
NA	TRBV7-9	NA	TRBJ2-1	CASSVQSVSYNEQFF	TGTGCCAGCAGTGTCCAAAGCGTCTCCTACAATGAGCAGTTCTTC
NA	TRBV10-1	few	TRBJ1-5	CAGPSGPSYQPQHF	TGCGCCGGGCCGTCGGGCCCTTCTTATCAGCCCCAGCATTTT
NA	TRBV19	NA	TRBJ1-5	CASSSQGGQPQHF	TGTGCCAGTAGTAGCCAGGGAGGACAGCCCCAGCATTTT
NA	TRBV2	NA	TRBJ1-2	CASSAAWRNVGYTF	TGTGCCAGCAGTGCGGCCTGGCGGAACGTTGGCTACACCTTC